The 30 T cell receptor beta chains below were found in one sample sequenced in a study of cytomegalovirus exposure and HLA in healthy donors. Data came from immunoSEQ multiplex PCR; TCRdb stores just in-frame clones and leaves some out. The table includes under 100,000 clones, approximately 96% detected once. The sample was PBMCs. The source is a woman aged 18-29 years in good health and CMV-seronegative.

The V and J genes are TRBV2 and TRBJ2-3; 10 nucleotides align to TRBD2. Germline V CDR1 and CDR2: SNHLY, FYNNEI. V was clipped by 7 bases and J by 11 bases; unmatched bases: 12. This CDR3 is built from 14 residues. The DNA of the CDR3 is TGTGCCAGCACGGGCACTAGCGGGATGGTGAAGCAGTATTTT. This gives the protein CASTGTSGMVKQYF.

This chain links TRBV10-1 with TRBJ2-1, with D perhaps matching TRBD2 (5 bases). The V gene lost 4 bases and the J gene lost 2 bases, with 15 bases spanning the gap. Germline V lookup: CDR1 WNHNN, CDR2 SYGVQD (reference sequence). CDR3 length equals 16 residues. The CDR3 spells CASSGFSDAPYNEQFF. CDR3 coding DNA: TGCGCCAGCAGTGGCTTTAGCGATGCACCCTACAATGAGCAGTTCTTC.

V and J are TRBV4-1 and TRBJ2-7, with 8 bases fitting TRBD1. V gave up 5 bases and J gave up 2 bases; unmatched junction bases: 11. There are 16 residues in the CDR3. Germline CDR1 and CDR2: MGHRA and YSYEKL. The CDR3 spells CASSRDQGAATYEQYF. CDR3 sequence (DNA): TGCGCCAGCAGCAGAGATCAGGGGGCTGCCACCTACGAGCAGTACTTC.

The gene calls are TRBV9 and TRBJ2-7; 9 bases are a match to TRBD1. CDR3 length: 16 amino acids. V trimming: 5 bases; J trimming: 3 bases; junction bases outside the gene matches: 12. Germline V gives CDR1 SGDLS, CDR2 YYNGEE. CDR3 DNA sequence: TGTGCCAGCAGTCAAAACCGGGACAGGGAGTTCTACGAGCAGTACTTC. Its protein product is CASSQNRDREFYEQYF.

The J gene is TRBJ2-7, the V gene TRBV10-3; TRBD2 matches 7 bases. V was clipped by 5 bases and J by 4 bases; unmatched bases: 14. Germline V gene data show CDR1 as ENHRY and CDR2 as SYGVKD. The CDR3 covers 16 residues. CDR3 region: CAISRASGGSGYEQYF. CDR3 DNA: TGTGCCATCAGTAGAGCCAGTGGCGGGAGCGGGTACGAGCAGTACTTC.

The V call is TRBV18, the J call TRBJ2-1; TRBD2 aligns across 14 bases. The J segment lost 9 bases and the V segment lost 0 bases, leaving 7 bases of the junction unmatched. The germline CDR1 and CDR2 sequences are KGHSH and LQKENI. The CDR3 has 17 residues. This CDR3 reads CASSPPGLAGGQPEQFF. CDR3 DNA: TGTGCCAGCTCACCACCTGGACTAGCGGGAGGTCAGCCTGAGCAGTTCTTC.

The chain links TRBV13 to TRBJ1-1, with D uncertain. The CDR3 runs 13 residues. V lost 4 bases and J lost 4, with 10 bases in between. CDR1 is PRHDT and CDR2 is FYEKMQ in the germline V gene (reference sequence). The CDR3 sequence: CASSSSGGTEAFF. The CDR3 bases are TGTGCCAGCAGCTCCTCAGGAGGCACTGAAGCTTTCTTT.

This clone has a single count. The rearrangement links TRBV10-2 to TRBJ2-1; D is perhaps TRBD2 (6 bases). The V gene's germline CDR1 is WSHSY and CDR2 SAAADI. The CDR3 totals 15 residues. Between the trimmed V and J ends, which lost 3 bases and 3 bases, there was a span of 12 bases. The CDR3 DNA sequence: TGCGCCAGCAGTGATAGTTTGGGGGGCTACAATGAGCAGTTCTTC. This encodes CASSDSLGGYNEQFF.

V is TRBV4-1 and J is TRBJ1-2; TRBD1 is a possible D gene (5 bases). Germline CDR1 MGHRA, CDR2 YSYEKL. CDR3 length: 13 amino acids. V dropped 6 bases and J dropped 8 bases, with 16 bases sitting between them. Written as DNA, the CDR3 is TGCGCCAGCAGTGACGGGGGGAGGTCCGGCTACACCTTC. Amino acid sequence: CASSDGGRSGYTF.

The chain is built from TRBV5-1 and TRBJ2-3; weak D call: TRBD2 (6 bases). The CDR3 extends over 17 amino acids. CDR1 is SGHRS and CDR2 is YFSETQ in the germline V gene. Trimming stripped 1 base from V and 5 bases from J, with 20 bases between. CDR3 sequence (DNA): TGCGCCAGCAGCTTGCAAATCACTAGCAGGTTTTTAGATACGCAGTATTTT. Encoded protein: CASSLQITSRFLDTQYF.

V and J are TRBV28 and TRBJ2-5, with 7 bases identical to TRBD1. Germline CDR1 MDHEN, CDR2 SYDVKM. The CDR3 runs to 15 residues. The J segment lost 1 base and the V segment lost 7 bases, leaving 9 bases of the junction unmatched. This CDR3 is CASNADRTIQETQYF. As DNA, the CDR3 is TGTGCCAGCAACGCGGACAGGACAATCCAAGAGACCCAGTACTTC.

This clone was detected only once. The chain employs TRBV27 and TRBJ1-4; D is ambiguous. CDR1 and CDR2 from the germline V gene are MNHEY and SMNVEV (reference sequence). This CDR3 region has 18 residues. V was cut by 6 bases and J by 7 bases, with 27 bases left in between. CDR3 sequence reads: CASRPPIPFSAAGEKLFF. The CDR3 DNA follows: TGTGCCAGCAGGCCCCCCATTCCCTTTTCGGCGGCGGGTGAAAAACTGTTTTTT. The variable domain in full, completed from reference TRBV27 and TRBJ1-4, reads EAQVTQNPRYLITVTGKKLTVTCSQNMNHEYMSWYRQDPGLGLRQIYYSMNVEVTDKGDVPEGYKVSRKEKRNFPLILESPSPNQTSLYFCASRPPIPFSAAGEKLFFGSGTQLSVL.

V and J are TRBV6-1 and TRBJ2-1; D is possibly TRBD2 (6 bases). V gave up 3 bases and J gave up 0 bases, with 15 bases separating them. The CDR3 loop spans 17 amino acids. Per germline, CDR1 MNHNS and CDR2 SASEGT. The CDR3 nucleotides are TGTGCCAGCAGTGAGACGGACTACTCAGGCTCCTACAATGAGCAGTTCTTC. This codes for CASSETDYSGSYNEQFF.

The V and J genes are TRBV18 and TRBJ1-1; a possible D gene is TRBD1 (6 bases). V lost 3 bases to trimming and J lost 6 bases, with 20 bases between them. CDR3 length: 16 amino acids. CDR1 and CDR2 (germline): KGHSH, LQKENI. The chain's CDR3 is CASSPREGGAGAEAFF. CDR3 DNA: TGTGCCAGCTCACCCAGGGAAGGGGGGGCTGGAGCTGAAGCTTTCTTT.

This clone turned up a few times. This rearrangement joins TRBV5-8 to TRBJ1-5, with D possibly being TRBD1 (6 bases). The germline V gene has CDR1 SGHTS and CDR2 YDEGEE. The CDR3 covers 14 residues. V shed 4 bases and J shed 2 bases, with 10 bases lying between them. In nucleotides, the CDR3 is TGTGCCAGCAGCCCCCGGACAGGCAATCAGCCCCAGCATTTT. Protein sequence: CASSPRTGNQPQHF.

CDR3 residues: CASSEPGQTNTEAFF. The CDR3 region has the DNA TGTGCCAGCAGTGAACCGGGACAGACGAACACTGAAGCTTTCTTT. V usage is TRBV6-1 and J usage is TRBJ1-1; 7 positions match TRBD1. The CDR3 runs to 15 residues. After removal of 2 bases from V and 1 base from J, the junction contained 4 bases not matched to a gene. From germline, CDR1 is MNHNS and CDR2 SASEGT.

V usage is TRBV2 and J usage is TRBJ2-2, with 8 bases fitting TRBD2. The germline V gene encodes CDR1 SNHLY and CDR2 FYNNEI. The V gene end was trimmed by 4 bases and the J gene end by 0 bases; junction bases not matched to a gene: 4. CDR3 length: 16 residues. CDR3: CASSVGGLANTGELFF. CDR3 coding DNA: TGTGCCAGCAGTGTCGGGGGACTAGCGAACACCGGGGAGCTGTTTTTT.

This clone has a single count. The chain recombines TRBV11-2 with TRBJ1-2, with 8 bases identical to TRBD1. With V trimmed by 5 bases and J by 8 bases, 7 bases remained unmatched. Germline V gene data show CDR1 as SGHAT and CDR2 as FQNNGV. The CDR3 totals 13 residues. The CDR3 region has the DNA TGTGCCAGCAGCGCCGGACAGGGATTGGGCTACACCTTC. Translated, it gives CASSAGQGLGYTF.

The CDR3 protein is CASRGLAGVSDTQYF. CDR3 coding DNA: TGTGCCAGCAGGGGACTAGCGGGAGTGTCAGATACGCAGTATTTT. This chain connects TRBV6-6 to TRBJ2-3; 14 bases are a match to TRBD2. Germline CDR1 MNHNY, CDR2 SVGAGI (reference sequence). With V trimmed by 6 bases and J by 4 bases, 3 bases remained unmatched. This CDR3 region has 15 residues.

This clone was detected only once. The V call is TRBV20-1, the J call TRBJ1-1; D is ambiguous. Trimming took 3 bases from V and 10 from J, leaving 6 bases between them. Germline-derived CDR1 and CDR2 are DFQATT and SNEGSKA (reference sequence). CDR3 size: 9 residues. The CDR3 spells CSASPLAFF. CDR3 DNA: TGCAGTGCTAGTCCCCTAGCTTTCTTT.

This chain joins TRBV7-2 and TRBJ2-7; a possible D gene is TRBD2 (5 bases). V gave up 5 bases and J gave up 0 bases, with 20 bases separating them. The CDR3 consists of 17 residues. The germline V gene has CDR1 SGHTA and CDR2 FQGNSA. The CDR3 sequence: CASSTGWSRRSSYEQYF. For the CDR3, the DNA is TGTGCCAGCAGCACGGGATGGTCGCGAAGGAGCTCCTACGAGCAGTACTTC.

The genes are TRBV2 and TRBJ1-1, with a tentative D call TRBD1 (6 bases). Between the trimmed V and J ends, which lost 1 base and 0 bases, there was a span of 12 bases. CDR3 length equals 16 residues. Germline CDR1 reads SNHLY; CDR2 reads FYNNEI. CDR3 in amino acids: CASSEGARGMNTEAFF. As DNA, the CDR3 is TGTGCCAGCAGTGAAGGGGCCAGGGGTATGAACACTGAAGCTTTCTTT.

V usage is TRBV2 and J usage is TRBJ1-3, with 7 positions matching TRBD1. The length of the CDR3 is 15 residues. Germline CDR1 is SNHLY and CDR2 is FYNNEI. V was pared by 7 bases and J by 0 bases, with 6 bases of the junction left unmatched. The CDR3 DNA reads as TGTGCCAGCAATAGACAGGGCTACTCTGGAAACACCATATATTTT. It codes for CASNRQGYSGNTIYF.

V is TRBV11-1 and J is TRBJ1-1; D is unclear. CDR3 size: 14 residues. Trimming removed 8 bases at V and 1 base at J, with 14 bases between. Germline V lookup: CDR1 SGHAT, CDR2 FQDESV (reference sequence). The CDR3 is CASGPDRWNTEAFF. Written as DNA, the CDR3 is TGTGCCAGCGGGCCGGATAGATGGAACACTGAAGCTTTCTTT.

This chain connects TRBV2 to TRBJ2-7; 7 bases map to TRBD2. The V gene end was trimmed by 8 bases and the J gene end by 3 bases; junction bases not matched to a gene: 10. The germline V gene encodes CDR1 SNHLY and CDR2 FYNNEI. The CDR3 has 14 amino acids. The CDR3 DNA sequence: TGTGCCAGCTACAGGCCTAGCGGAAGCTACGAGCAGTACTTC. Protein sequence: CASYRPSGSYEQYF.

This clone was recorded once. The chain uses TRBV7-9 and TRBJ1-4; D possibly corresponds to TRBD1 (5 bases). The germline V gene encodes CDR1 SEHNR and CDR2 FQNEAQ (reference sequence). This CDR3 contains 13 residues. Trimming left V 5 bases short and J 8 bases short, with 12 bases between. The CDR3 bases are TGTGCCAGCAGCGGAAGGGGCGGAGAAAAACTGTTTTTT. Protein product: CASSGRGGEKLFF. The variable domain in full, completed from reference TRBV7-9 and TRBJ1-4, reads DTGVSQNPRHKITKRGQNVTFRCDPISEHNRLYWYRQTLGQGPEFLTYFQNEAQLEKSRLLSDRFSAERPKGSFSTLEIQRTEQGDSAMYLCASSGRGGEKLFFGSGTQLSVL.

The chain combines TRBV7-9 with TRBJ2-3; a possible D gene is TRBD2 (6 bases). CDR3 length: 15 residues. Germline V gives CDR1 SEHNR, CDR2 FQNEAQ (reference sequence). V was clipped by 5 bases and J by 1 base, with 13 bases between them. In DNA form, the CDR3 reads TGTGCCAGCAGCCCCGACGGAGGGGGCACAGATACGCAGTATTTT. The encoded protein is CASSPDGGGTDTQYF. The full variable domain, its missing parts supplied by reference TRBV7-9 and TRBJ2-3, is DTGVSQNPRHKITKRGQNVTFRCDPISEHNRLYWYRQTLGQGPEFLTYFQNEAQLEKSRLLSDRFSAERPKGSFSTLEIQRTEQGDSAMYLCASSPDGGGTDTQYFGPGTRLTVL.

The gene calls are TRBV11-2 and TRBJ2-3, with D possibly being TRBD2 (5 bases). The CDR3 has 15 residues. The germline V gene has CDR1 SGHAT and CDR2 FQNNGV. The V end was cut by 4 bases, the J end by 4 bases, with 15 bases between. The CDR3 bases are TGTGCCAGCAGCTCTGGACTTACTAAGGCAGATACGCAGTATTTT. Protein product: CASSSGLTKADTQYF. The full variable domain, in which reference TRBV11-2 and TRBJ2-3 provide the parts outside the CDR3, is EAGVAQSPRYKIIEKRQSVAFWCNPISGHATLYWYQQILGQGPKLLIQFQNNGVVDDSQLPKDRFSAERLKGVDSTLKIQPAKLEDSAVYLCASSSGLTKADTQYFGPGTRLTVL.

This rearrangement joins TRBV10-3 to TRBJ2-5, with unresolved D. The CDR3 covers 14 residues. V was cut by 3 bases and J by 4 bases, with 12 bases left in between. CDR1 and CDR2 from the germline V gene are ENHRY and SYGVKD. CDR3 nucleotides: TGTGCCATCAGTGATGGAACAGCCCGAGAGACCCAGTACTTC. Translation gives CAISDGTARETQYF.

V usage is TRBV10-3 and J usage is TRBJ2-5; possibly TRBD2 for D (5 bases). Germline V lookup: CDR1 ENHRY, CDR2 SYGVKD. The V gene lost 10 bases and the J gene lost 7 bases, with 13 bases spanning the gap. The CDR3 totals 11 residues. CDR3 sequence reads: CATRGEATQYF. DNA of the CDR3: TGTGCCACTCGGGGTGAGGCGACCCAGTACTTC.